Below, 14 T cell receptor beta chains from the same sample are listed, as sequenced in a study of CXCR3-negative and CXCR3-positive naive CD8 T cells. The libraries of TRB cDNA were constructed through 5' RACE using UMI labels. Following a re-call of the 5' RACE reads, TCRdb has one entry per CDR3 protein and lacks DNA. The sample has 65,000 to 75,000 distinct CDR3 sequences. Material: naive CXCR3- CD8+ T cells from blood. The subset here: CD45RO-CCR7+CD27+CD95- naive CD8+ T cells lacking CXCR3 (TNR3-). The receptors here all came from a human donor in good health. Some clones in this sample may be carry-over from other donors' samples.

This sequence joins TRBV7-6 and TRBJ2-7; the D call of TRBD1 rests on TCRdb alone, since no DNA is present to check it. This CDR3 has 17 amino acids. CDR1 is SGHVS, CDR2 FNYEAQ, per germline. The CDR3 loop reads CASSSKTGGASSYEQYF.

This chain joins TRBV19 and TRBJ1-4; TCRdb names TRBD1, which stays unverified in the absence of DNA. CDR3 length equals 20 residues. The germline V gene encodes CDR1 LNHDA and CDR2 SQIVND (reference sequence). CDR3 region: CASSMPAWTAQGGLREKLFF.

This chain links TRBV19 with TRBJ1-1; TCRdb calls TRBD1, which cannot be checked without DNA. CDR3 length: 16 residues. Germline lookup yields CDR1 LNHDA and CDR2 SQIVND (reference sequence). This chain's CDR3 is CASSPRYDMGFDEAFF.

The V call is TRBV7-8, the J call TRBJ1-1; TCRdb picks TRBD1, but there is no DNA to check that call. The CDR3 is 14 amino acids. The germline CDR1 and CDR2 sequences are SGHVS and FQNEAQ. CDR3 sequence: CASNPTGGNTEAFF.

J is TRBJ2-7 and V is TRBV7-2; TCRdb's D call of TRBD1 is untestable without DNA. CDR3 length equals 14 residues. Germline V gene sequence: CDR1 SGHTA, CDR2 FQGNSA. This chain's CDR3 is CASSLWGSSYEQYF.

The V and J genes are TRBV28 and TRBJ2-7; the TCRdb call, TRBD1, lacks DNA for checking. Germline CDR1 MDHEN, CDR2 SYDVKM. CDR3 length: 14 amino acids. The chain's CDR3 is CASSLPRAIREQYF.

This chain uses TRBV19 with TRBJ2-1; the TCRdb call, TRBD2, lacks DNA for checking. This CDR3 comprises 13 residues. Germline-derived CDR1 and CDR2 are LNHDA and SQIVND (reference sequence). The CDR3 here is CASSVTSGSEQFF.

V gene TRBV6-6 combines with J gene TRBJ2-7. This CDR3 is 12 amino acids long. Germline CDR1 and CDR2: MNHNY and SVGAGI (reference sequence). The CDR3 sequence: CASKQGPHEQYF.

CDR3: CASSFPPEGVGYGYTF. V gene TRBV7-2 combines with J gene TRBJ1-2; TCRdb's D gene call, TRBD1, goes unchecked for lack of DNA. Per germline, CDR1 SGHTA and CDR2 FQGNSA. The length of the CDR3 is 16 residues.

The chain links TRBV27 to TRBJ1-2; TCRdb's assignment of TRBD1 cannot be checked, as there is no DNA. Germline values: CDR1 MNHEY, CDR2 SMNVEV (reference sequence). The CDR3 loop spans 17 amino acids. The CDR3 region is CASAPEQGYVTNYGYTF.

The chain carries TRBV29-1 and TRBJ2-3; TCRdb returns TRBD2, unconfirmable since there is no DNA. The CDR3 spans 15 residues. The germline V gene has CDR1 SQVTM and CDR2 ANQGSEA. The CDR3 reads CSGSLLGYATDTQYF.

The chain joins TRBV7-9 to TRBJ2-7; the TCRdb call, TRBD2, lacks DNA for checking. Germline CDR1 is SEHNR and CDR2 is FQNEAQ (reference sequence). This CDR3 contains 13 residues. The CDR3 loop reads CASTLEPFYEQYF.

The chain couples TRBV29-1 to TRBJ1-1. The length of the CDR3 is 14 residues. The germline V gene has CDR1 SQVTM and CDR2 ANQGSEA. This chain's CDR3 is CSVESRLPYTEAFF.

The chain recombines TRBV7-3 with TRBJ2-3; TCRdb's D call, TRBD2, is unchecked because there is no DNA. Germline V lookup: CDR1 SGHTA, CDR2 FQGTGA. The CDR3 contains 17 residues. The CDR3 protein is CASSLRSRGTSTDTQYF.